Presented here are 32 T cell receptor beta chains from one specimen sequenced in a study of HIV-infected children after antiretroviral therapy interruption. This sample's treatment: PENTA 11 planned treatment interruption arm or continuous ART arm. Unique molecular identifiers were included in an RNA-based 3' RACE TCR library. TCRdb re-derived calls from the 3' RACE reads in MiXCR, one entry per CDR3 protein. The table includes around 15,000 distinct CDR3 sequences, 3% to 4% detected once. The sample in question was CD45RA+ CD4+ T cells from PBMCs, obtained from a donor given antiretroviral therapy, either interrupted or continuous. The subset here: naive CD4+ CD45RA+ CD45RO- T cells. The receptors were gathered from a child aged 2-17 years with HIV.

The CDR3 loop reads CATSRDRAANEKLFF. Written as DNA, the CDR3 is TGTGCCACCAGCAGAGATAGGGCGGCTAATGAAAAACTGTTTTTT. The V call is TRBV15, the J call TRBJ1-4; no definite D call. V lost 0 bases and J 3 bases, leaving 8 bases between the germline ends. The CDR3 runs to 15 residues. Germline CDR1 reads LNHNV; CDR2 reads YYDKDF (reference sequence).

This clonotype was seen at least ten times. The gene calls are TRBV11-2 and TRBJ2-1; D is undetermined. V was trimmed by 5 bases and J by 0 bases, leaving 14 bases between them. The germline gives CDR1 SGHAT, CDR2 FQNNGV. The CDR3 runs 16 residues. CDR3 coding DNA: TGTGCCAGCAGCCCGGACCAGGCGTTCTCCTACAATGAGCAGTTCTTC. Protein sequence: CASSPDQAFSYNEQFF.

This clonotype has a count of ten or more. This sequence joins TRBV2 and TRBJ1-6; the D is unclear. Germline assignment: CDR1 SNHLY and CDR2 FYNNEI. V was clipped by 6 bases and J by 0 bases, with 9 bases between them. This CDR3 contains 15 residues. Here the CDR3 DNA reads TGTGCCAGCAGCCCGTCGAGCTCCTATAATTCACCCCTCCACTTT. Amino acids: CASSPSSSYNSPLHF.

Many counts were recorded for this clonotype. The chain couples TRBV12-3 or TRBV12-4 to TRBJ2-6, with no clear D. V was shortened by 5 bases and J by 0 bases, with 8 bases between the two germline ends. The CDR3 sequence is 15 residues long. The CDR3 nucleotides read TGTGCCAGCAGTCCTGGAGTCTCTGGGGCCAACGTCCTGACTTTC. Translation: CASSPGVSGANVLTF.

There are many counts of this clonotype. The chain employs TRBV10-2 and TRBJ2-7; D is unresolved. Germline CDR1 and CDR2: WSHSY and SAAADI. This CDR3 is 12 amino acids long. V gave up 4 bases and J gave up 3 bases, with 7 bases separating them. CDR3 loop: CASSGGFYEQYF. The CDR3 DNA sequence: TGCGCCAGCAGTGGCGGATTCTACGAGCAGTACTTC.

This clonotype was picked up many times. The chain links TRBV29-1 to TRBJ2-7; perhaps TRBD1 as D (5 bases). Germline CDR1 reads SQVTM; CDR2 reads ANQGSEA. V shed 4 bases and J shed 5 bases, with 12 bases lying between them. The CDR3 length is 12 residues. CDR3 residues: CSVVQGSHEQYF. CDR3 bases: TGCAGCGTTGTGCAGGGTAGCCACGAGCAGTACTTC.

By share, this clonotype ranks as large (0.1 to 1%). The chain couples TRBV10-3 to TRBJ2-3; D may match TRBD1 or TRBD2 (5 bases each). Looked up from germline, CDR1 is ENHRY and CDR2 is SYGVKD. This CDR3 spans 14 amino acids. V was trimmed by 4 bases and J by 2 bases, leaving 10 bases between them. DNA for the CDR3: TGTGCCATCAGTGGGGGACCTGCCACAGATACGCAGTATTTT. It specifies CAISGGPATDTQYF.

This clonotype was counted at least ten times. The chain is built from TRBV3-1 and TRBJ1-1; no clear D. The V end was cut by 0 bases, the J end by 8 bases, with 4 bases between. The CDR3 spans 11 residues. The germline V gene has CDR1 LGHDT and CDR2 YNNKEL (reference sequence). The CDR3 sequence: CASSQEFEAFF. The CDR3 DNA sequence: TGTGCCAGCAGCCAAGAATTCGAAGCTTTCTTT.

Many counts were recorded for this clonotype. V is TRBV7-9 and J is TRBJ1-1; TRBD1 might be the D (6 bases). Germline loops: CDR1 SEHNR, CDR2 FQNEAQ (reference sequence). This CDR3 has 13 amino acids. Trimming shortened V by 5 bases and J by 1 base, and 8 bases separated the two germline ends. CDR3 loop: CASSIQGNTEAFF. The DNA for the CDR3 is TGTGCCAGCAGCATACAGGGGAACACTGAAGCTTTCTTT.

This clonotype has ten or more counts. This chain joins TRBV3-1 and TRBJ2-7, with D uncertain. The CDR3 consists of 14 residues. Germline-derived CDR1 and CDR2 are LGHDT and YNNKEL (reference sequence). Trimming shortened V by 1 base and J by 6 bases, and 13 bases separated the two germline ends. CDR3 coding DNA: TGTGCCAGCAGCCAAGCCAGGATCTTCTCCGAGCAGTACTTC. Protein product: CASSQARIFSEQYF.

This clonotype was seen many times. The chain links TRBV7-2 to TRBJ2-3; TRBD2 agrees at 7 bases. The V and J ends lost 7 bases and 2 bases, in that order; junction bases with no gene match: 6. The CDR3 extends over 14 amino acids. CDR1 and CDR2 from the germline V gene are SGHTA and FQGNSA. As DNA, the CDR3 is TGTGCCAGCACCCCCCTAGCGGCCACAGATACGCAGTATTTT. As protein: CASTPLAATDTQYF.

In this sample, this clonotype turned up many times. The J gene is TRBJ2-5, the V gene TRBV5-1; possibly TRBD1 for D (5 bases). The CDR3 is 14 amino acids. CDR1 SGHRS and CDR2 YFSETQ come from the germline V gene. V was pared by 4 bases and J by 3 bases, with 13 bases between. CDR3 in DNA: TGCGCCAGCAGCCGAGGACAACCCGAAGAGACCCAGTACTTC. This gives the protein CASSRGQPEETQYF.

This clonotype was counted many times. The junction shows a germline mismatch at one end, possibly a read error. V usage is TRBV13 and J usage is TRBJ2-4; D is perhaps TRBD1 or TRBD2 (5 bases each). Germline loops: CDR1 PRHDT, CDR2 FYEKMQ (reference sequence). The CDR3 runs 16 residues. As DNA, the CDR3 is TGTGCCAGCTCTCTCCGGACTGGGGGTTGTCAAAACACCTTGTACTTT. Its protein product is CASSLRTGGCQNTLYF.

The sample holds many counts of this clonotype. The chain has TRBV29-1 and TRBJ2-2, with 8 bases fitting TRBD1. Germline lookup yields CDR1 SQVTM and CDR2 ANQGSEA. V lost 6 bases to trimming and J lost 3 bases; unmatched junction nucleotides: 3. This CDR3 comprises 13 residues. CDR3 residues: CSVDREDTGELFF. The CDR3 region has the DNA TGCAGCGTGGACAGGGAGGACACCGGGGAGCTGTTTTTT.

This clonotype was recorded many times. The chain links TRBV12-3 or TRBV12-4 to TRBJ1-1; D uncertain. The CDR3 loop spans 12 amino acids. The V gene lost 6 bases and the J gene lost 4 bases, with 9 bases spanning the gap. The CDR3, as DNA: TGTGCCAGCAGCTCCCCCCCCACTGAAGCTTTCTTT. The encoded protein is CASSSPPTEAFF.

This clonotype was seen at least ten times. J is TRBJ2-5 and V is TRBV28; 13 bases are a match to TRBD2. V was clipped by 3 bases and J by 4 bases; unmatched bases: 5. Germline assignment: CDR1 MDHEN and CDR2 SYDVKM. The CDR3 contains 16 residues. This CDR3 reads CASSFRGLAGIETQYF. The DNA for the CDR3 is TGTGCCAGCAGTTTCCGGGGACTAGCGGGAATAGAGACCCAGTACTTC.

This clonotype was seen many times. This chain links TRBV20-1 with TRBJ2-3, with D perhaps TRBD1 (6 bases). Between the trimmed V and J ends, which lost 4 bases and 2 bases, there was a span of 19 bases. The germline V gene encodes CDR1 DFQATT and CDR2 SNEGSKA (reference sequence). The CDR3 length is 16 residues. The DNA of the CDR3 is TGCAGTGCTAACGACAGGTCAATTCCCCTCACAGATACGCAGTATTTT. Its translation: CSANDRSIPLTDTQYF.

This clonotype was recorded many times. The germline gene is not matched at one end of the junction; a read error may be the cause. CDR3 sequence: CASSRHQDTQYF. DNA of the CDR3: TGTGCTAGCAGTAGACACCAAGACACCCAGTACTTT. The V call is TRBV15, the J call TRBJ2-5; D uncertain. Looked up from germline, CDR1 is LNHNV and CDR2 is YYDKDF (reference sequence). The length of the CDR3 is 12 residues.

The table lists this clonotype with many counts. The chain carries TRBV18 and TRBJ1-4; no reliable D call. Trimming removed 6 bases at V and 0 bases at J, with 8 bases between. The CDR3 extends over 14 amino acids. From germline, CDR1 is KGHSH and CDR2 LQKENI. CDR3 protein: CASSSSPTNEKLFF. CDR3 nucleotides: TGTGCCAGCTCTTCCAGTCCAACTAATGAAAAACTGTTTTTT. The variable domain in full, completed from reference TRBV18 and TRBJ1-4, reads NAGVMQNPRHLVRRRGQEARLRCSPMKGHSHVYWYRQLPEEGLKFMVYLQKENIIDESGMPKERFSAEFPKEGPSILRIQQVVRGDSAAYFCASSSSPTNEKLFFGSGTQLSVL.

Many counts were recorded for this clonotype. The CDR3 region has the DNA TGTGCCACAGGAGTTTCGGTGGGGAGGGGGGAGAACACTGAAGCTTTCTTT. Its translation is CATGVSVGRGENTEAFF. The genes are TRBV10-3 and TRBJ1-1; possible D gene TRBD1, 6 bases. The CDR3 is 17 amino acids. From germline, CDR1 is ENHRY and CDR2 SYGVKD. V was cut by 10 bases and J by 1 base, with 25 bases left in between.

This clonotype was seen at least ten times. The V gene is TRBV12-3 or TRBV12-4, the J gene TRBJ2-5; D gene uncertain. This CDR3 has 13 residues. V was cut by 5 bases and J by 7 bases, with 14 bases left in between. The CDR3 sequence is CASSPRSTGTQYF. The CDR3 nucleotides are TGTGCCAGCAGTCCCCGATCCACGGGGACCCAGTACTTC.

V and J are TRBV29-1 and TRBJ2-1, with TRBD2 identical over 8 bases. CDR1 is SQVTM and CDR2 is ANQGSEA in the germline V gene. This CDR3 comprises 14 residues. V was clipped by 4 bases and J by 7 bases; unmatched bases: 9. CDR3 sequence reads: CSVASGRLGNEQFF. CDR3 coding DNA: TGCAGCGTTGCCAGCGGGAGACTAGGAAATGAGCAGTTCTTC.

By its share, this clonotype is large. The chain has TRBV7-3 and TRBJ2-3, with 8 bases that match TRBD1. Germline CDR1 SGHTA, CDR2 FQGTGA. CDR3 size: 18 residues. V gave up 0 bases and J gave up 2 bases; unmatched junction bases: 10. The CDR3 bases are TGTGCCAGCAGCTTAACTGCGGGACAGGCCCCCTCCACAGATACGCAGTATTTT. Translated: CASSLTAGQAPSTDTQYF.

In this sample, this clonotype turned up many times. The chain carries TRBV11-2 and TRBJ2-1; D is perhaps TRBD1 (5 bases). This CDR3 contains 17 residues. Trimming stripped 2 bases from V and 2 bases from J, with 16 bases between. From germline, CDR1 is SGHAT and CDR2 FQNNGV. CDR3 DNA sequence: TGTGCCAGCAGCTTACTAGAGACAGAAGTTCCCTACAATGAGCAGTTCTTC. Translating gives CASSLLETEVPYNEQFF. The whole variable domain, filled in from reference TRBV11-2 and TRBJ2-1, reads EAGVAQSPRYKIIEKRQSVAFWCNPISGHATLYWYQQILGQGPKLLIQFQNNGVVDDSQLPKDRFSAERLKGVDSTLKIQPAKLEDSAVYLCASSLLETEVPYNEQFFGPGTRLTVL.

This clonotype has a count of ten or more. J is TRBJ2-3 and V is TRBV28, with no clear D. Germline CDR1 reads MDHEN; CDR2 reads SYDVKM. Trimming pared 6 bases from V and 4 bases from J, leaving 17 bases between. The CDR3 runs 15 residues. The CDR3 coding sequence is TGTGCCAGCAGCCCCTCGGCGGTCCCCCCAGATACGCAGTATTTT. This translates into CASSPSAVPPDTQYF.

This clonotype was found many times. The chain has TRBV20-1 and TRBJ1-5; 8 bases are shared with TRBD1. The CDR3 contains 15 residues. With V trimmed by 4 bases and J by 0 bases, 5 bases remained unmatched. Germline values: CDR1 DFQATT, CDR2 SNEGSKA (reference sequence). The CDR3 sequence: CSAMGQVNSNQPQHF. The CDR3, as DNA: TGCAGTGCTATGGGACAGGTTAATAGCAATCAGCCCCAGCATTTT.

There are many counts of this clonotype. The chain's CDR3 is CASSLASEQYF. CDR3 nucleotide sequence: TGTGCCAGCAGTTTAGCCAGCGAGCAGTACTTC. This rearrangement joins TRBV28 to TRBJ2-7, with D uncertain. The CDR3 has 11 residues. Trimming took 2 bases from V and 6 from J, leaving 5 bases between them. From germline, CDR1 is MDHEN and CDR2 SYDVKM.

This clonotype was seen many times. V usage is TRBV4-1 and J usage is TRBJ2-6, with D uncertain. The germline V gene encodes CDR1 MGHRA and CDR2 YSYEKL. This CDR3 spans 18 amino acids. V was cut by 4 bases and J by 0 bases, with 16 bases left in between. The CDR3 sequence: CASSPPGPSTSGANVLTF. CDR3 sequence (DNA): TGCGCCAGCAGCCCGCCCGGGCCATCTACCTCTGGGGCCAACGTCCTGACTTTC.

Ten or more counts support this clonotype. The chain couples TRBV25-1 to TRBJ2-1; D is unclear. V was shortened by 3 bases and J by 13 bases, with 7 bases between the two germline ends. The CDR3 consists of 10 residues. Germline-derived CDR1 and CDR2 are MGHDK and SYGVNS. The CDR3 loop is CASSDRQQFF. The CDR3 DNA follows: TGTGCCAGCAGTGACAGGCAACAGTTCTTC.

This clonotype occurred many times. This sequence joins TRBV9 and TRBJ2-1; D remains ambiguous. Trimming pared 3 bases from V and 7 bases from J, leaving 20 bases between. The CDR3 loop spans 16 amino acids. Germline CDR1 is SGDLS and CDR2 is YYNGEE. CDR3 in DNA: TGTGCCAGCAGCGACCCAAGAGGCGGAGTGGTAAATGAGCAGTTCTTC. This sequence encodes CASSDPRGGVVNEQFF.

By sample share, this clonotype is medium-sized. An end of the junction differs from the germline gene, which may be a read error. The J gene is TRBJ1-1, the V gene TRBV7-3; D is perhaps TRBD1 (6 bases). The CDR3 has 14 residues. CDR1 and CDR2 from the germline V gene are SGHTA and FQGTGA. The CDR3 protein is CASSLRPTGTEAFF. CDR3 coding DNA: TGTGCCAGCAGCTTAAGGCCCACAGGGACCGAAGCTTTTTTT. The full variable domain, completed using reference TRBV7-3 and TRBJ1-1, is GAGVSQTPSNKVTEKGKYVELRCDPISGHTALYWYRQSLGQGPEFLIYFQGTGAADDSGLPNDRFFAVRPEGSVSTLKIQRTERGDSAVYLCASSLRPTGTEAFFGQGTRLTVV.

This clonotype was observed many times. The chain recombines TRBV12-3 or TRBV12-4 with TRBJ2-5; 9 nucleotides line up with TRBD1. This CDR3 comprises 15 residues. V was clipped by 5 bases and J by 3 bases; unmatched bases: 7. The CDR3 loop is CASSKQGALEETQYF. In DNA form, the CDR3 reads TGTGCCAGCAGTAAACAGGGGGCGTTGGAAGAGACCCAGTACTTC.